Sequencing of this TCR beta chain was carried out in a study of beta chain features in type 1 diabetes (dated by TCRdb to the late 2010s). For context, the study as a whole: Mean age, gender distribution, total cell number and subset yield were not different between patients and healthy donors. Whereas all 30 or so donors provided naive and central memory subsets, regulatory and stem cell-like memory subsets were isolated from just 8 patients and roughly 8 healthy donors. The study compared the TCRB repertoires of sorted circulating CD4+ T cell subsets in recently diagnosed type 1 diabetes patients with those in matched healthy donors. A total of approximately 100,000,000 sorted cells were examined across all samples, and the number of cells per subset was strongly correlated with RNA yield.

Turning to this clone: Its specific antigen is unknown. No per-base quality is available; no much larger clone lies one base away.

General study outcomes and caveats: Naive, central memory and regulatory TCRB repertoires appeared to be more similar among patients than among healthy donors. Patients with type 1 diabetes made fewer insertions and deleted more nucleotides at VDJ recombination sites, implying thymic rearrangement abnormalities. Shorter templates might be favored by PCR, yet because patient and control samples were amplified and corrected together, any such skew would affect both groups equally. Because cDNA was sequenced instead of genomic DNA, highly expressing activated cells could be over-represented, though the groups showed no difference in activation or CD3 levels. Only small numbers of individuals were included in the HLA sub-analyses, which left unresolved whether HLA type had any influence on TCRB rearrangement. In all four CD4+ subsets, TCRB CDR3 length was moderately but significantly shorter in type 1 diabetes patients.

A single peripheral blood draw of about 116 mL on average was collected from each donor into heparinised tubes. Naive, central memory, regulatory and stem cell-like memory CD4+ T cells were sorted on a BD FACSAria II using a panel including CD45RO, CCR7, CD25, CD127, CD95 and CD27. A purity above 95% was achieved for all sorted populations. Right away, PBMCs were isolated by Lymphoprep density gradient centrifugation and were stained directly, with no culture step. So that batch effects would be minimized, each experiment stained and sorted samples in pairs, pairing one healthy donor with one patient. The CDR3 contains 15 residues, cysteine and phenylalanine counted. The read is trimmed to its CDR3 DNA, 45 bases read in frame from base 1. V lost 1 base and J lost 0 bases; the stretch between them is 10 bases long. CDR1 and CDR2 are read off the germline V gene (reference sequence) as SGHAT and FQDESV.

The High Capacity cDNA Reverse Transcription Kit was used to reverse transcribe all of the isolated RNA, meaning that expressed TCRB transcripts were what got sequenced. Naive, central memory and regulatory T cell samples underwent deep immunoSEQ sequencing, averaging around 4 million total reads per sample. After sorted cells were lysed in RLT buffer, RNA was extracted with DNase-treated RNeasy Micro or Mini kits, with the choice depending on cell number. To prevent cross-contamination, each cell subset was processed individually, whereas patient and healthy donor samples were processed jointly. The immunoSEQ multiplex PCR was used to amplify TCRB sequences from cDNA, generating 87-bp fragments that spanned the CDR3 region. Sequencing of the amplicons was performed on the Illumina HiSeq platform. The original methods were these. Synthetic template baselines were used to correct PCR bias computationally, reads within Hamming distance 2 were collapsed together, and singletons that could not be merged were discarded. Reads were aligned against IMGT so that V, D and J genes, CDR3 length and insertions or deletions at six rearrangement sites could be assigned. Clonotype counts were normalized to sorted cell number within each subset before computing true diversity and Gini coefficients with the tcR R package. The overlap coefficient, calculated on TCRB nucleotide sequences, was used to measure repertoire sharing. As a proxy for the pre-selection repertoire, out-of-frame TCRB sequences from naive cells were analyzed. TCRdb limited this immuneACCESS table to in-frame rearrangements with V and J called. A share of clones is missing; checked studies link under half to unresolved V genes, and the rest is unexplained. D and trimming come from the DNA, and the V and J calls and clone size come from that table. In all, the sample holds roughly 280,000 clones, and around 24% of those were seen once. The ten largest clones take up 0.012% of the sample.

The V gene is TRBV11-1 and the J gene is TRBJ2-7; TRBD1 is a weak D gene call, 5 bases matching. The TCR was taken from a woman younger than 45 with type 1 diabetes. The specimen sequenced was naive CD4+ T cells from blood. The cell subset or site tag for this specimen amounts to: true naive CD4+ T cells. The nucleotide sequence reads TGTGCCAGCAGCTTAGAGACAGCTCTCTCCTACGAGCAGTACTTC. Translated, this gives CASSLETALSYEQYF.